The 17 T cell receptor beta chains reported below all come from one sample, sequenced in a study of T cells in Graves' hyperthyroidism and ophthalmopathy. The source material, RNA transcripts, was used to amplify TCR beta CDR3 regions. HTBI primers drove first-round RT-PCR of the TCR CDR3. Via MiXCR, TCRdb re-called the multiplex PCR reads, giving one row per CDR3 protein. The sample yields some 600,000 distinct CDR3 sequences, roughly 14% seen once. Sequenced sample: blood. The receptors stem from a woman aged 25-40 years with Graves' hyperthyroidism that later progressed to Graves' ophthalmopathy.

The table lists this clonotype with many counts. V usage is TRBV13 and J usage is TRBJ2-1, with D possibly being TRBD2 (6 bases). CDR1 and CDR2 from the germline V gene are PRHDT and FYEKMQ (reference sequence). V was cut by 0 bases and J by 6 bases, with 12 bases left in between. The CDR3 totals 15 residues. The DNA for the CDR3 is TGTGCCAGCAGCTTAGGCCCGTTGGGGGGCAATGAGCAGTTCTTC. Translation: CASSLGPLGGNEQFF.

This clonotype was counted ten times or more. The chain is built from TRBV12-3 or TRBV12-4 and TRBJ1-5; D is possibly TRBD1 (5 bases). The V and J ends lost 5 bases and 6 bases respectively, with 11 bases between them. The CDR3 is 13 residues long. CDR3 sequence: CASSAQGPQPQHF. For the CDR3, the DNA is TGTGCCAGCAGTGCCCAGGGTCCTCAGCCCCAGCATTTT.

This clonotype was picked up many times. This rearrangement joins TRBV27 to TRBJ2-1; the match to TRBD1 covers 9 bases. The length of the CDR3 is 15 residues. Germline trimming cut 9 bases from V and 0 bases from J; bases unmatched to any gene: 6. CDR1 MNHEY and CDR2 SMNVEV come from the germline V gene (reference sequence). The CDR3 sequence: CARTRDRASYNEQFF. CDR3 nucleotide sequence: TGTGCCAGAACCCGGGACAGGGCCTCCTACAATGAGCAGTTCTTC.

The table lists this clonotype with many counts. This sequence joins TRBV12-3 or TRBV12-4 and TRBJ1-4; D might be TRBD1 (6 bases). The CDR3 is 15 amino acids. Trimming stripped 5 bases from V and 3 bases from J, with 13 bases between. The CDR3 coding sequence is TGTGCCAGCAGTACACAGGGAACTGCTAATGAAAAACTGTTTTTT. This sequence encodes CASSTQGTANEKLFF.

V usage is TRBV24-1 and J usage is TRBJ2-2; TRBD1 agrees at 8 bases. V dropped 8 bases and J dropped 6; count of bases not matched to a gene: 19. CDR1 and CDR2 from the germline V gene are KGHDR and SFDVKD. CDR3 length equals 18 residues. DNA for the CDR3: TGTGCCACCACTCCCCAGGGGGCGACTGTGATTACCGCCGGGGAGCTGTTTTTT. Translated, it gives CATTPQGATVITAGELFF.

This clonotype was found many times. This chain joins TRBV12-3 or TRBV12-4 and TRBJ2-7; 9 bases are shared with TRBD2. The CDR3 loop spans 15 amino acids. After removal of 1 base from V and 1 base from J, the junction contained 2 bases not matched to a gene. CDR3 loop: CASSLGLAVSYEQYF. The CDR3 DNA is TGTGCCAGCAGTTTAGGACTAGCGGTTTCCTACGAGCAGTACTTC.

This clonotype was counted between two and nine times. The chain combines TRBV20-1 with TRBJ2-7; tentatively, D is TRBD2 (6 bases). Trimming took 3 bases from V and 4 from J, leaving 7 bases between them. Germline CDR1 and CDR2: DFQATT and SNEGSKA (reference sequence). The CDR3 covers 11 residues. The CDR3 loop is CSAREGYEQYF. The CDR3 DNA is TGCAGTGCTAGGGAGGGGTACGAGCAGTACTTC.

This clonotype was recorded many times. The chain links TRBV11-3 to TRBJ2-3, with TRBD2 identical over 9 bases. The CDR3 extends over 16 amino acids. CDR1 SGHNT and CDR2 YENEEA come from the germline V gene. Unmatched junction bases numbered 6, after V lost 5 bases and J lost 0 bases. In DNA form, the CDR3 reads TGTGCCAGCAGCACCCAGCTAGCGGGGAGCACAGATACGCAGTATTTT. As protein: CASSTQLAGSTDTQYF. The full variable domain, its missing parts supplied by reference TRBV11-3 and TRBJ2-3, is EAGVVQSPRYKIIEKKQPVAFWCNPISGHNTLYWYLQNLGQGPELLIRYENEEAVDDSQLPKDRFSAERLKGVDSTLKIQPAELGDSAVYLCASSTQLAGSTDTQYFGPGTRLTVL.

At least ten counts were recorded for this clonotype. The V gene is TRBV11-2, the J gene TRBJ2-7; possibly TRBD1 for D (5 bases). This CDR3 is built from 14 residues. Trimming cost V 0 bases and J 4 bases, with 10 bases left between them. Germline V lookup: CDR1 SGHAT, CDR2 FQNNGV. In DNA, the CDR3 is TGTGCCAGCAGCTTAGAGATAGGGGTGTACGAGCAGTACTTC. Translated, it gives CASSLEIGVYEQYF.

This clonotype was seen more than once but under ten times. The chain links TRBV6-1 to TRBJ2-5, with D uncertain. CDR3 length: 15 residues. CDR1 is MNHNS and CDR2 is SASEGT in the germline V gene. V lost 5 bases to trimming and J lost 4 bases, with 17 bases between them. CDR3 nucleotides: TGTGCCAGCAGTCCCCGGGTCTCCCCGGGAGAGACCCAGTACTTC. This gives the protein CASSPRVSPGETQYF.

J is TRBJ2-3 and V is TRBV19; 8 bases align to TRBD1. CDR1 and CDR2 from the germline V gene are LNHDA and SQIVND (reference sequence). There are 16 residues in the CDR3. Trimming at V came to 3 bases and at J to 7 bases, leaving 12 bases not matched to a gene. As DNA, the CDR3 is TGTGCCAGTAGTATTGAGGCAGGACAGGGATTTAATACGCAGTATTTT. It is translated as CASSIEAGQGFNTQYF.

In its sample, this clonotype was seen many times. The J gene is TRBJ1-1, the V gene TRBV18, with 7 nucleotides matching TRBD1. Losses at the gene ends were 1 base for V and 5 bases for J; bases not matched to a gene: 1. Germline lookup yields CDR1 KGHSH and CDR2 LQKENI. This CDR3 has 13 amino acids. The CDR3 here is CASSPQGATEAFF. CDR3 coding DNA: TGTGCCAGCTCACCACAGGGGGCTACTGAAGCTTTCTTT.

Concerning this clonotype: A single base separates this from a much larger clone, so it may be a read error. This chain links TRBV7-9 with TRBJ2-1; TRBD1 might be the D (6 bases). Germline-derived CDR1 and CDR2 are SEHNR and FQNEAQ (reference sequence). The CDR3 is 15 amino acids. V gave up 5 bases and J gave up 10 bases, with 21 bases separating them. CDR3 protein: CASSRTTGFVAEQFF. DNA of the CDR3: TGTGCCAGCAGCCGTACAACAGGGTTCGTTGCCGAGCAGTTCTTC.

The sample holds a few counts of this clonotype. The J gene is TRBJ2-1, the V gene TRBV7-2, with a possible D match to TRBD2 (6 bases). This CDR3 is built from 16 residues. Deletions cut 2 bases from V and 4 bases from J, with 15 bases between. The germline V gene encodes CDR1 SGHTA and CDR2 FQGNSA. The CDR3 region has the DNA TGTGCCAGCAGCTTACGCGGGACTCCCCTTTACAATGAGCAGTTCTTC. The encoded protein is CASSLRGTPLYNEQFF.

This clonotype has more than one count but fewer than ten. The V gene is TRBV20-1, the J gene TRBJ2-7; TRBD2 might be the D (6 bases). Trimming took 4 bases from V and 0 from J, leaving 19 bases between them. Germline V gene data show CDR1 as DFQATT and CDR2 as SNEGSKA (reference sequence). There are 16 residues in the CDR3. CDR3 amino acids: CSAMAGLDFGSYEQYF. DNA for the CDR3: TGCAGTGCTATGGCGGGACTGGACTTCGGCTCCTACGAGCAGTACTTC.

In this sample, this clonotype turned up many times. The genes are TRBV19 and TRBJ2-3, with 7 bases matching TRBD1. V lost 4 bases to trimming and J lost 2 bases; unmatched junction nucleotides: 9. The CDR3 runs 16 residues. Germline V CDR1 and CDR2: LNHDA, SQIVND (reference sequence). CDR3 loop: CASSNRDSEYTDTQYF. As DNA, the CDR3 is TGTGCCAGTAGTAACCGGGACAGCGAGTACACAGATACGCAGTATTTT.

This clonotype was found many times. J is TRBJ1-5 and V is TRBV28, with TRBD1 matching 12 bases. CDR1 MDHEN and CDR2 SYDVKM come from the germline V gene. This CDR3 has 16 amino acids. V was clipped by 5 bases and J by 5 bases; unmatched bases: 7. The chain's CDR3 is CASSTPGQGAHQPQHF. The CDR3 nucleotides are TGTGCCAGCAGTACCCCGGGACAGGGGGCTCATCAGCCCCAGCATTTT. The variable domain in full, with the rest retrieved from reference TRBV28 and TRBJ1-5, is DVKVTQSSRYLVKRTGEKVFLECVQDMDHENMFWYRQDPGLGLRLIYFSYDVKMKEKGDIPEGYSVSREKKERFSLILESASTNQTSMYLCASSTPGQGAHQPQHFGDGTRLSIL.